The 29 T cell receptor beta chains listed next were all sequenced from one sample in a study of cytomegalovirus exposure and HLA in healthy donors. Both 60 Vbeta primers and 13 Jbeta primers went into the PCR. Clones were read by immunoSEQ multiplex PCR, and TCRdb kept only the in-frame ones, dropping some. The sample shows roughly 190,000 clones, 70% to 75% of them seen only once. Sequenced input: PBMCs. These receptor sequences come from a woman between 25 and 40 years old in good health and CMV-seropositive.

The gene calls are TRBV5-1 and TRBJ1-1, with a weak D call TRBD1 (6 bases). This CDR3 region has 13 residues. Trimming left V 4 bases short and J 11 bases short, with 18 bases between. Germline V lookup: CDR1 SGHRS, CDR2 YFSETQ. CDR3 DNA sequence: TGCGCCAGCAGCCCCGATCCCAGGGGATTCGCTTTCTTT. It encodes CASSPDPRGFAFF.

CDR3 DNA: TGTGCCAGCAGTTTTTTAGCGGGTTCCTACGAGCAGTACTTC. Protein sequence: CASSFLAGSYEQYF. This rearrangement joins TRBV27 to TRBJ2-7; 7 bases align to TRBD2. After removal of 3 bases from V and 1 base from J, the junction contained 3 bases not matched to a gene. CDR1 and CDR2 from the germline V gene are MNHEY and SMNVEV (reference sequence). This CDR3 comprises 14 residues.

The chain carries TRBV6-1 and TRBJ1-1; D is unclear. V was shortened by 2 bases and J by 0 bases, with 10 bases between the two germline ends. The CDR3 has 15 residues. Germline CDR1 is MNHNS and CDR2 is SASEGT. CDR3 amino acids: CASSETHDMNTEAFF. CDR3 nucleotide sequence: TGTGCCAGCAGTGAAACACATGATATGAACACTGAAGCTTTCTTT.

This clone was recorded once. The V and J genes are TRBV5-1 and TRBJ1-1, with 8 nucleotides matching TRBD1. With V trimmed by 3 bases and J by 0 bases, 7 bases remained unmatched. Germline loops: CDR1 SGHRS, CDR2 YFSETQ. The CDR3 runs 16 residues. CDR3 nucleotide sequence: TGCGCCAGCAGCTCCCACAGGGGGATGATGAACACTGAAGCTTTCTTT. Its translation: CASSSHRGMMNTEAFF.

The chain has TRBV28 and TRBJ2-1; possible D gene TRBD2, 5 bases. The V end was cut by 5 bases, the J end by 16 bases, with 18 bases between. In germline, CDR1 is MDHEN, CDR2 SYDVKM. The CDR3 length is 12 residues. The CDR3 is CASSLDGGLVFF. CDR3 nucleotides: TGTGCCAGCAGTCTAGACGGCGGGCTCGTATTCTTC. Full variable domain (missing parts from reference TRBV28 and TRBJ2-1): DVKVTQSSRYLVKRTGEKVFLECVQDMDHENMFWYRQDPGLGLRLIYFSYDVKMKEKGDIPEGYSVSREKKERFSLILESASTNQTSMYLCASSLDGGLVFFGPGTRLTVL.

The table lists this clone with a few counts. DNA for the CDR3: TGTGCCAGCAGTGAACCCCAGGGGGCCTCTAATTCACCCCTCCACTTT. Translating gives CASSEPQGASNSPLHF. V is TRBV6-1 and J is TRBJ1-6, with 8 nucleotides matching TRBD1. With 2 bases clipped from V and 6 bases from J, the junction kept 6 bases outside the gene matches. Germline V gene data show CDR1 as MNHNS and CDR2 as SASEGT. The length of the CDR3 is 16 residues.

The CDR3 here is CASTIGTGGTDTQYF. CDR3 sequence (DNA): TGTGCCAGCACCATTGGGACAGGGGGCACAGATACGCAGTATTTT. This sequence joins TRBV6-6 and TRBJ2-3; 10 positions agree with TRBD1. The CDR3 extends over 15 amino acids. J gave up 1 base and V 7 bases, and 5 bases lay outside the gene matches. The V gene's germline CDR1 is MNHNY and CDR2 SVGAGI (reference sequence).

This clone has just a few counts. The chain is built from TRBV11-2 and TRBJ2-7; D may be TRBD2 (5 bases). Germline lookup yields CDR1 SGHAT and CDR2 FQNNGV. This CDR3 comprises 16 residues. With 1 base removed from V and 4 bases from J, the gap between germline ends came to 17 bases. CDR3 DNA sequence: TGTGCCAGCAGCTTAGGGAAGGGCCCCACGGGGTACGAGCAGTACTTC. It translates to CASSLGKGPTGYEQYF.

This chain joins TRBV7-6 and TRBJ2-3; D might be TRBD1 (5 bases). Trimming removed 4 bases at V and 1 base at J, with 6 bases between. The CDR3 extends over 13 amino acids. Per germline, CDR1 SGHVS and CDR2 FNYEAQ. The CDR3 coding sequence is TGTGCCAGCAGCTCCAGGGGCACAGATACGCAGTATTTT. Protein product: CASSSRGTDTQYF.

The J gene is TRBJ1-1, the V gene TRBV9, with TRBD1 matching 9 bases. This CDR3 spans 16 amino acids. Germline CDR1 SGDLS, CDR2 YYNGEE. The J segment lost 0 bases and the V segment lost 3 bases, leaving 6 bases of the junction unmatched. The CDR3: CASSGAGTGMNTEAFF. The CDR3 coding sequence is TGTGCCAGCAGCGGCGCCGGGACAGGGATGAACACTGAAGCTTTCTTT.

The V gene is TRBV5-6, the J gene TRBJ1-5, with 7 bases that match TRBD1. V shed 4 bases, J shed 6 bases, and the junction held 10 bases outside the gene matches. The germline V gene encodes CDR1 SGHDT and CDR2 YYEEEE. The CDR3 runs 15 residues. The CDR3 DNA reads TGTGCCAGCAGCAGAAAACCAGGGGGAAGTCAGCCCCAGCATTTT. It codes for CASSRKPGGSQPQHF.

The chain uses TRBV11-2 and TRBJ1-1; 9 bases line up with TRBD1. The CDR3 runs to 13 residues. Germline V lookup: CDR1 SGHAT, CDR2 FQNNGV. The trim removed 5 bases at V and 9 bases at J, leaving 7 bases unmatched. The CDR3 loop reads CASSPRDRDQAFF. In DNA form, the CDR3 reads TGTGCCAGCAGCCCCCGGGACAGGGATCAAGCTTTCTTT.

This sequence joins TRBV6-5 and TRBJ2-1, with TRBD1 matching 10 bases. Germline V gene data show CDR1 as MNHEY and CDR2 as SVGAGI. This CDR3 spans 15 amino acids. Trimming at V came to 7 bases and at J to 3 bases, leaving 6 bases not matched to a gene. The CDR3 region has the DNA TGTGCCAGCACACCGACAGGGGGCGTCTACAATGAGCAGTTCTTC. Protein sequence: CASTPTGGVYNEQFF.

V and J are TRBV27 and TRBJ2-2; D gene unclear. CDR1 and CDR2 (germline): MNHEY, SMNVEV (reference sequence). Trimming took 3 bases from V and 0 from J, leaving 11 bases between them. This CDR3 contains 16 residues. The CDR3 region has the DNA TGTGCCAGCAGTTTTCTGGCAACATCGAACACCGGGGAGCTGTTTTTT. This translates into CASSFLATSNTGELFF.

The J gene is TRBJ2-1, the V gene TRBV6-5; D is unclear. CDR3 length: 15 residues. Trimming pared 4 bases from V and 0 bases from J, leaving 10 bases between. Germline V gene sequence: CDR1 MNHEY, CDR2 SVGAGI. The CDR3 DNA is TGTGCCAGCAGTTTGGGCGTCGACTCCTACAATGAGCAGTTCTTC. This sequence encodes CASSLGVDSYNEQFF.

This chain links TRBV7-2 with TRBJ2-1; 10 nucleotides agree with TRBD2. The CDR3 contains 17 residues. Germline-derived CDR1 and CDR2 are SGHTA and FQGNSA. J lost 7 bases, V lost 5 bases, and 14 bases had no gene match. The CDR3 DNA sequence: TGTGCCAGCAGCGCCCAGACTCCGGGACTAGCGAGGAATGAGCAGTTCTTC. Amino acids: CASSAQTPGLARNEQFF.

V gene TRBV7-2 combines with J gene TRBJ1-1, with D perhaps TRBD1 (6 bases). This CDR3 region has 13 residues. CDR1 SGHTA and CDR2 FQGNSA come from the germline V gene. Deletions cut 4 bases from V and 4 bases from J, with 10 bases between. The CDR3 here is CASSSDSFTEAFF. The CDR3, as DNA: TGTGCCAGCAGCTCGGACAGTTTCACTGAAGCTTTCTTT.

This sequence joins TRBV2 and TRBJ2-3, with a tentative D call TRBD2 (6 bases). V shed 8 bases and J shed 3 bases, with 15 bases lying between them. The CDR3 is 14 amino acids. Germline V gives CDR1 SNHLY, CDR2 FYNNEI. The DNA of the CDR3 is TGTGCCAGCGCATTCACTAGCAGGACAGATACGCAGTATTTT. It encodes CASAFTSRTDTQYF.

This clone was picked up a small number of times. V is TRBV2 and J is TRBJ2-5; perhaps TRBD1 as D (5 bases). The CDR3 is 13 residues long. The V and J ends lost 7 bases and 5 bases respectively, with 14 bases between them. In germline, CDR1 is SNHLY, CDR2 FYNNEI. The CDR3 sequence is CASIRVGVETQYF. CDR3 DNA sequence: TGTGCCAGCATCAGGGTGGGTGTGGAGACCCAGTACTTC.

This clone appeared many times. The rearrangement joins TRBV2 to TRBJ2-1; possible D gene TRBD2, 5 bases. This CDR3 has 11 amino acids. The germline V gene has CDR1 SNHLY and CDR2 FYNNEI. With 11 bases removed from V and 14 bases from J, the gap between germline ends came to 19 bases. This CDR3 reads CASSETLGEFF. DNA of the CDR3: TGTGCCTCCTCAGAAACTCTCGGGGAGTTCTTC.

The chain carries TRBV2 and TRBJ2-5; D is perhaps TRBD1 (5 bases). The germline CDR1 and CDR2 sequences are SNHLY and FYNNEI. V was trimmed by 7 bases and J by 1 base, leaving 13 bases between them. The CDR3 loop spans 14 amino acids. The CDR3 sequence is CASKGWGLQETQYF. The DNA of the CDR3 is TGTGCCAGCAAGGGCTGGGGCCTCCAAGAGACCCAGTACTTC.

The J gene is TRBJ1-2, the V gene TRBV29-1, with 8 bases lining up with TRBD1. The CDR3 runs to 14 residues. CDR1 is SQVTM and CDR2 is ANQGSEA in the germline V gene. The J segment lost 8 bases and the V segment lost 7 bases, leaving 15 bases of the junction unmatched. The CDR3 DNA sequence: TGCAGCGCCCTTAGGGGGCAGGGGGCGCGGGGCTACACCTTC. As protein: CSALRGQGARGYTF.

This clone was seen a handful of times. The V and J genes are TRBV27 and TRBJ1-5; D may be TRBD1 (6 bases). The CDR3 has 15 amino acids. CDR1 is MNHEY and CDR2 is SMNVEV in the germline V gene (reference sequence). V was cut by 5 bases and J by 0 bases, with 11 bases left in between. CDR3 coding DNA: TGTGCCAGCAGTGCGGACAGAAATAGCAATCAGCCCCAGCATTTT. Its translation: CASSADRNSNQPQHF.

V gene TRBV28 combines with J gene TRBJ1-1; 10 nucleotides agree with TRBD1. The length of the CDR3 is 14 residues. Germline V gene sequence: CDR1 MDHEN, CDR2 SYDVKM. V lost 2 bases and J lost 11; bases outside the gene matches: 8. CDR3 bases: TGTGCCAGCAGTTTACTTGGACAGGGGGTATCGGCTTTCTTT. Translation: CASSLLGQGVSAFF.

In regard to this clone: At one of its ends the junction is not consistent with the germline gene, which may arise from a read error. This rearrangement joins TRBV4-2 to TRBJ2-3; D is possibly TRBD2 (6 bases). Germline values: CDR1 LGHNA, CDR2 YNFKEQ. The CDR3 length is 17 residues. This CDR3 is CASRQAAGSQKGGTQYF. CDR3 DNA sequence: TGTGCCAGCAGACAAGCAGCCGGGAGCCAGAAGGGAGGTACGCAGTATTTT.

This clone was seen once. The chain is built from TRBV2 and TRBJ2-2, with D possibly TRBD1 on 5 matching bases. The CDR3 contains 14 residues. V lost 4 bases to trimming and J lost 7 bases, with 13 bases between them. Germline V gene sequence: CDR1 SNHLY, CDR2 FYNNEI. The CDR3 nucleotides are TGTGCCAGCAGTGGCGGCAGGGCGGTCGGGGAGCTGTTTTTT. It translates to CASSGGRAVGELFF.

The chain recombines TRBV5-1 with TRBJ2-7; 7 positions agree with TRBD2. The CDR3 is 15 residues long. V was clipped by 1 base and J by 7 bases; unmatched bases: 11. Per germline, CDR1 SGHRS and CDR2 YFSETQ. The CDR3 is CASSLRFSSGSEQYF. As DNA, the CDR3 is TGCGCCAGCAGCTTGAGGTTCAGTAGCGGGTCTGAGCAGTACTTC.

This clone has more than one count but fewer than ten. The rearrangement links TRBV15 to TRBJ1-2, with 7 bases lining up with TRBD1. V shed 6 bases and J 3 bases; nucleotides not matched to a gene: 7. Germline lookup yields CDR1 LNHNV and CDR2 YYDKDF (reference sequence). This CDR3 has 14 residues. Here the CDR3 reads CATSLTGDYYGYTF. CDR3 nucleotide sequence: TGTGCCACCAGTCTAACAGGGGACTACTATGGCTACACCTTC.

This clone was detected only a few times. This sequence joins TRBV14 and TRBJ1-5, with D perhaps TRBD1 (5 bases). The CDR3 runs 17 residues. With 4 bases removed from V and 0 bases from J, the gap between germline ends came to 16 bases. CDR1 is SGHDN and CDR2 is FVKESK in the germline V gene. The CDR3 sequence is CASSLSRGYLSNQPQHF. The CDR3 DNA follows: TGTGCCAGCAGCCTGAGCCGGGGGTACCTTAGCAATCAGCCCCAGCATTTT.